A selection of T cell receptor beta chains follows, all from one sample in a study of CD8 T cells in Susac syndrome. TCRdb recomputed calls from the immunoSEQ multiplex PCR reads with MiXCR, one row per CDR3 protein. The sample yields about 150,000 distinct CDR3 sequences, about 95% seen once. The sequenced sample was CD4+ T cells from PBMCs. Receptors originate from a human donor with Susac syndrome. CDR3s include the opening cysteine and the closing phenylalanine or tryptophan. The order of the fields is D gene, clone size, J gene, V gene, CDR3 DNA, CDR3 protein. D genes are given only for firm matches. Size is stated for part of the rows, as once, few or many counts, or as a class when the clone is expanded.

d_gene: TRBD1; abundance: .; j_gene: TRBJ2-5; v_gene: TRBV6-5; CDR3nt: TGTGCCAGCCAGGGGGCCGAGACCCAGTACTTC; CDR3aa: CASQGAETQYF
d_gene: TRBD2; abundance: .; j_gene: TRBJ2-5; v_gene: TRBV3-1; CDR3nt: TGTGCCAGCAGAACTCAAGCGGGGGAGACCCAGTACTTC; CDR3aa: CASRTQAGETQYF
d_gene: .; abundance: .; j_gene: TRBJ2-1; v_gene: TRBV5-1; CDR3nt: TGCGCCAGCAGCTTGTCCCGACTCGAGGGTGAGCAGTTCTTC; CDR3aa: CASSLSRLEGEQFF
d_gene: .; abundance: once; j_gene: TRBJ2-2; v_gene: TRBV18; CDR3nt: TGTGCCAGCTCACCACGAGCGGGGACAGCCGCCGGGGAGCTGTTTTTT; CDR3aa: CASSPRAGTAAGELFF
d_gene: .; abundance: once; j_gene: TRBJ2-2; v_gene: TRBV12-3/TRBV12-4; CDR3nt: TGTGCCAGCGGCTTGTCAGGCGTTTCCGGGGAGCTGTTTTTT; CDR3aa: CASGLSGVSGELFF
d_gene: .; abundance: .; j_gene: TRBJ2-3; v_gene: TRBV9; CDR3nt: TGTGCCAGCAGACTTGAGGGGGATACGCAGTATTTT; CDR3aa: CASRLEGDTQYF
d_gene: TRBD2; abundance: .; j_gene: TRBJ2-5; v_gene: TRBV7-2; CDR3nt: TGTGCCAGCAGCACCGGACTAGTGGAGTACTTC; CDR3aa: CASSTGLVEYF
d_gene: .; abundance: .; j_gene: TRBJ2-1; v_gene: TRBV20-1; CDR3nt: TGCAGTGCTAGAGGGGGCGGGCGCCTAGTCTCCTACAATGAGCAGTTCTTC; CDR3aa: CSARGGGRLVSYNEQFF
d_gene: .; abundance: .; j_gene: TRBJ2-3; v_gene: TRBV2; CDR3nt: TGTGCCAGCAGTGCAACTGGGGGGCCGGAAGATACGCAGTATTTT; CDR3aa: CASSATGGPEDTQYF
d_gene: .; abundance: .; j_gene: TRBJ1-2; v_gene: TRBV20-1; CDR3nt: TGCAGTGCCCCCCGGGCAGGGCCGTTGAAATCGGGCTACACCTTC; CDR3aa: CSAPRAGPLKSGYTF
d_gene: .; abundance: once; j_gene: TRBJ1-5; v_gene: TRBV6-5; CDR3nt: TGTGCCAGCAGGCTAACAGAATATAGCAATCAGCCCCAGCATTTT; CDR3aa: CASRLTEYSNQPQHF
d_gene: .; abundance: .; j_gene: TRBJ2-5; v_gene: TRBV15; CDR3nt: TGTGCCACCAGCAGAGCCCTCGGGACCCAGTACTTC; CDR3aa: CATSRALGTQYF
d_gene: .; abundance: .; j_gene: TRBJ2-1; v_gene: TRBV4-1; CDR3nt: TGCGCCAGCAGCTCCCCCGGGGAGCGTCGGGAGCAGTTCTTC; CDR3aa: CASSSPGERREQFF
d_gene: TRBD1; abundance: .; j_gene: TRBJ1-2; v_gene: TRBV12-3/TRBV12-4; CDR3nt: TGTGCCAGCGCCGACAGGGGGGAAAGCTACACCTTC; CDR3aa: CASADRGESYTF
d_gene: .; abundance: .; j_gene: TRBJ1-1; v_gene: TRBV29-1; CDR3nt: TGCAGCGTTGGTGGGACCAACACTGAAGCTTTCTTT; CDR3aa: CSVGGTNTEAFF
d_gene: .; abundance: .; j_gene: TRBJ2-5; v_gene: TRBV6-5; CDR3nt: TGTGCCAGCAGTTACTTCCTAGGGGCAGAGACCCAGTACTTC; CDR3aa: CASSYFLGAETQYF
d_gene: .; abundance: .; j_gene: TRBJ2-1; v_gene: TRBV18; CDR3nt: TGTGCCAGCTCACTCTACGGCAGGAGCAGCTCCTACAATGAGCAGTTCTTC; CDR3aa: CASSLYGRSSSYNEQFF
d_gene: TRBD1; abundance: .; j_gene: TRBJ1-2; v_gene: TRBV5-1; CDR3nt: TGCGCCAGCAGCTTGGCGGGTCAGGGGGCTGCTGGCTACACCTTC; CDR3aa: CASSLAGQGAAGYTF
d_gene: TRBD1; abundance: .; j_gene: TRBJ1-4; v_gene: TRBV12-3/TRBV12-4; CDR3nt: TGTGCCAGCAGTACCGGGACAGGGGCTGAAAAACTGTTTTTT; CDR3aa: CASSTGTGAEKLFF
d_gene: .; abundance: .; j_gene: TRBJ1-1; v_gene: TRBV20-1; CDR3nt: TGCAGTGCTAGTTTAAGTACGGGCACTGAAGCTTTCTTT; CDR3aa: CSASLSTGTEAFF
d_gene: TRBD2; abundance: .; j_gene: TRBJ2-7; v_gene: TRBV4-3; CDR3nt: TGCGCCAGCAGGCCGCGGGGGAACCTCTACGAGCAGTACTTC; CDR3aa: CASRPRGNLYEQYF
d_gene: TRBD2; abundance: .; j_gene: TRBJ2-6; v_gene: TRBV2; CDR3nt: TGTGCCAGCAGCGATGCTAGCGGGGCTGGCTCTGGGGCCAACGTCCTGACTTTC; CDR3aa: CASSDASGAGSGANVLTF
d_gene: .; abundance: .; j_gene: TRBJ2-5; v_gene: TRBV19; CDR3nt: TGTGCCAGTAGTACCCCTCGGGGGCAACAGGAGACCCAGTACTTC; CDR3aa: CASSTPRGQQETQYF
d_gene: TRBD2; abundance: .; j_gene: TRBJ2-3; v_gene: TRBV29-1; CDR3nt: TGCAGCGTTGCCGAACTAGCGGGGGGCCGGGATACGCAGTATTTT; CDR3aa: CSVAELAGGRDTQYF
d_gene: .; abundance: .; j_gene: TRBJ1-2; v_gene: TRBV7-9; CDR3nt: TGTGCCAGCAGCCGGGACGTGGCTGGCTACACCTTC; CDR3aa: CASSRDVAGYTF
d_gene: TRBD1; abundance: .; j_gene: TRBJ1-2; v_gene: TRBV7-2; CDR3nt: TGTGCCAGCGCCTCTGCCGGGACAGCTAACTATGGCTACACCTTC; CDR3aa: CASASAGTANYGYTF
d_gene: .; abundance: .; j_gene: TRBJ2-1; v_gene: TRBV29-1; CDR3nt: TGCAGCGTCAAGCAACCGGGACGGTCCAATGAGCAGTTCTTC; CDR3aa: CSVKQPGRSNEQFF
d_gene: TRBD2; abundance: .; j_gene: TRBJ2-1; v_gene: TRBV4-3; CDR3nt: TGCGCCAGCAGCAAAGTTAGCGGGGGGCGGCCACAGTTCTTC; CDR3aa: CASSKVSGGRPQFF
d_gene: TRBD1; abundance: .; j_gene: TRBJ2-6; v_gene: TRBV5-6; CDR3nt: TGTGCCAGCAGCCTTGGGACAGCGGTCGCCAACGTCCTGACTTTC; CDR3aa: CASSLGTAVANVLTF
d_gene: .; abundance: .; j_gene: TRBJ2-2; v_gene: TRBV25-1; CDR3nt: TGTGCCAGCAGTGAAAGGCTCGCCGGGGAGCTGTTTTTT; CDR3aa: CASSERLAGELFF
d_gene: .; abundance: once; j_gene: TRBJ1-2; v_gene: TRBV12-3/TRBV12-4; CDR3nt: TGTGCCAGCACAGGGACTAACTATGGCTACACCTTC; CDR3aa: CASTGTNYGYTF
d_gene: .; abundance: .; j_gene: TRBJ2-5; v_gene: TRBV6-2/TRBV6-3; CDR3nt: TGTGCCAGCCGTCGTGCCGGGGAAGAGACCCAGTACTTC; CDR3aa: CASRRAGEETQYF
d_gene: TRBD2; abundance: .; j_gene: TRBJ2-1; v_gene: TRBV5-6; CDR3nt: TGTGCCAGCAGCCGGGAGGGACTAGCGGGGGGGACCTACAATGAGCAGTTCTTC; CDR3aa: CASSREGLAGGTYNEQFF
d_gene: TRBD1; abundance: .; j_gene: TRBJ2-5; v_gene: TRBV20-1; CDR3nt: TGCAGTGCTCTCCTGGGACAGGCCCAAGAGACCCAGTACTTC; CDR3aa: CSALLGQAQETQYF
d_gene: .; abundance: .; j_gene: TRBJ2-6; v_gene: TRBV9; CDR3nt: TGTGCCAGCAGCGCTGATACTGGGGCCAACGTCCTGACTTTC; CDR3aa: CASSADTGANVLTF
d_gene: .; abundance: .; j_gene: TRBJ1-1; v_gene: TRBV18; CDR3nt: TGTGCCAGCTCACCCCCGGGACTCCTGAACACTGAAGCTTTCTTT; CDR3aa: CASSPPGLLNTEAFF
d_gene: .; abundance: .; j_gene: TRBJ1-1; v_gene: TRBV29-1; CDR3nt: TGCAGCGTTGACGAAGGGGCACATATGAACACTGAAGCTTTCTTT; CDR3aa: CSVDEGAHMNTEAFF
d_gene: .; abundance: .; j_gene: TRBJ1-4; v_gene: TRBV12-3/TRBV12-4; CDR3nt: TGTGCCAGCAGTCCCCTTGCACGGACAACTAATGAAAAACTGTTTTTT; CDR3aa: CASSPLARTTNEKLFF
d_gene: .; abundance: .; j_gene: TRBJ2-3; v_gene: TRBV3-1; CDR3nt: TGTGCCAGCAGCCCGAAACACCCCGATACGCAGTATTTT; CDR3aa: CASSPKHPDTQYF
d_gene: .; abundance: .; j_gene: TRBJ2-2; v_gene: TRBV18; CDR3nt: TGTGCCAGCTCACCGAATCTACGGGACACCGGGGAGCTGTTTTTT; CDR3aa: CASSPNLRDTGELFF
d_gene: .; abundance: .; j_gene: TRBJ2-2; v_gene: TRBV15; CDR3nt: TGTGCCACTCGGACAGGGAGGGACACCGGGGAGCTGTTTTTT; CDR3aa: CATRTGRDTGELFF
d_gene: .; abundance: .; j_gene: TRBJ1-6; v_gene: TRBV4-1; CDR3nt: TGCGCCAGCAGCCCTTTCGCTGGACGGCTTCCCATACTTAATTCACCCCTCCACTTT; CDR3aa: CASSPFAGRLPILNSPLHF
d_gene: TRBD2; abundance: .; j_gene: TRBJ2-3; v_gene: TRBV12-3/TRBV12-4; CDR3nt: TGTGCCAGCAGCTACCGTCCGGGACTATCCTCCCCAGATACGCAGTATTTT; CDR3aa: CASSYRPGLSSPDTQYF
d_gene: TRBD1; abundance: .; j_gene: TRBJ2-5; v_gene: TRBV20-1; CDR3nt: TGCAGTGCGGGGGTGTCGACAGGGCTTTCGAAGACCCAGTACTTC; CDR3aa: CSAGVSTGLSKTQYF
d_gene: .; abundance: .; j_gene: TRBJ1-2; v_gene: TRBV5-1; CDR3nt: TGCGCCAGCAGCTTGGACGGAGGGAGCTATGGCTACACCTTC; CDR3aa: CASSLDGGSYGYTF
d_gene: .; abundance: .; j_gene: TRBJ2-3; v_gene: TRBV6-2/TRBV6-3; CDR3nt: TGTGCCAGCAGTTACCCAGGCCGCGGGCAGGAGGCTTGGACAGATACGCAGTATTTT; CDR3aa: CASSYPGRGQEAWTDTQYF
d_gene: TRBD1; abundance: .; j_gene: TRBJ1-1; v_gene: TRBV29-1; CDR3nt: TGCAGCGTCACACAGGGGGCGTATACTGAAGCTTTCTTT; CDR3aa: CSVTQGAYTEAFF
d_gene: TRBD2; abundance: .; j_gene: TRBJ2-3; v_gene: TRBV15; CDR3nt: TGTGCCACCAGCAGAGATCACCCGAATAGCGGGGGGTTCAGGGATACGCAGTATTTT; CDR3aa: CATSRDHPNSGGFRDTQYF
d_gene: TRBD1; abundance: .; j_gene: TRBJ1-2; v_gene: TRBV20-1; CDR3nt: TGCAGTGCCCGTATGACAGGGGGCTCGGGCTACACCTTC; CDR3aa: CSARMTGGSGYTF
d_gene: .; abundance: .; j_gene: TRBJ1-4; v_gene: TRBV25-1; CDR3nt: TGTGCCAGCAGTGAAGGGGAGAGGAAACTGTTTTTT; CDR3aa: CASSEGERKLFF
d_gene: .; abundance: once; j_gene: TRBJ1-2; v_gene: TRBV5-6; CDR3nt: TGTGCCAGCAGCTTGCGACTAAGGATCAACTATGGCTACACCTTC; CDR3aa: CASSLRLRINYGYTF
d_gene: .; abundance: .; j_gene: TRBJ2-7; v_gene: TRBV23-1; CDR3nt: TGCGCCAGCAGTCGGGGGGGGCAGGGAGGCCTCTACGAGCAGTACTTC; CDR3aa: CASSRGGQGGLYEQYF
d_gene: .; abundance: .; j_gene: TRBJ1-2; v_gene: TRBV6-5; CDR3nt: TGTGCCAGCAGTTCGCGGCGGGGGGAAGGCTACACCTTC; CDR3aa: CASSSRRGEGYTF
d_gene: TRBD1; abundance: .; j_gene: TRBJ1-2; v_gene: TRBV19; CDR3nt: TGTGCCAGTAGAGAAAAGGGGGCGATCTATGGCTACACCTTC; CDR3aa: CASREKGAIYGYTF
d_gene: .; abundance: .; j_gene: TRBJ1-2; v_gene: TRBV2; CDR3nt: TGTGCCAGCAGGGAAGGGAGAAACTATGGCTACACCTTC; CDR3aa: CASREGRNYGYTF
d_gene: .; abundance: .; j_gene: TRBJ2-1; v_gene: TRBV19; CDR3nt: TGTGCCAGTAGTATCCTCGGTTTGGCCTACAATGAGCAGTTCTTC; CDR3aa: CASSILGLAYNEQFF